A selection of T cell receptor beta chains follows, all from one sample in a study of shared clonotypes between healthy human individuals. Clones were read by immunoSEQ multiplex PCR, and TCRdb kept only the in-frame ones, dropping some. The sample has more than 400,000 clones; over 75% are singletons. The sequencing sample was made of PBMCs. Receptor source: a middle-aged woman in good health. Some clones in this sample may be carry-over from other donors' samples. The conserved cysteine and the conserved F or W are not part of the CDR3 here. Only some rows state a clone size, as once, few, many or a class for expanded clones.

clone_size,v_call,j_call,cdr3_aa
many,TRBV30,TRBJ1-3,SCWGTSGNTIY
NA,TRBV2,TRBJ2-7,ASRAPDEQY
NA,TRBV5-6,TRBJ1-4,ASTTGKIVREKLF
few,TRBV9,TRBJ2-7,ASSVYPGPDPSEQY
NA,TRBV7-9,TRBJ2-1,ASSFSSFRGEQF
NA,TRBV15,TRBJ1-3,ATIFFCPNTIY
NA,TRBV4-1,TRBJ2-7,ASSPRGTGGNEQY
few,TRBV19,TRBJ1-5,ATTDFYQPQH
NA,TRBV5-1,TRBJ2-2,ASSRDSPNTGELF
NA,TRBV6-5,TRBJ2-3,ASSYGQGTDTQY
NA,TRBV4-2,TRBJ2-3,ASSQDVSGSGPDTQY
NA,TRBV7-9,TRBJ1-4,ASSLGQQPEKLF
NA,TRBV4-3,TRBJ2-7,ASSPRTGSYEQY
once,TRBV6-5,TRBJ2-7,ASSYYGTGAYEQY
NA,TRBV7-9,TRBJ2-1,ASSPGHVAGGYNEQF
NA,TRBV5-1,TRBJ2-1,ASSTSGSTTGYNEQF
NA,TRBV7-9,TRBJ2-3,ASSLGGTDTQY
NA,TRBV30,TRBJ1-5,AWRTPASNQPQH
once,TRBV28,TRBJ1-2,ASKGQGFYGYT
once,TRBV5-6,TRBJ1-2,ASARGQGGGYT
NA,TRBV19,TRBJ1-5,ASSPDRGFASNQPQH
NA,TRBV12-2,TRBJ1-6,ENEYGPTSSYNSPLH
NA,TRBV6-1,TRBJ1-5,ASSTLEGGNQPQH
NA,TRBV5-1,TRBJ1-4,ASSQSRTGSNEKLF
NA,TRBV28,TRBJ2-3,ASSSQGAGTDTQY
NA,TRBV5-1,TRBJ1-2,ASSLTGDYGYT